This is a list of T cell receptor beta chains from one sample in a study of blood T cell repertoires in COVID-19. Using immunoSEQ multiplex PCR, the repertoire was profiled, and TCRdb retains in-frame clones only, with some absent. The data hold a few hundred thousand clones, with roughly 85% observed a single time. The sample consisted of PBMCs or T cells enriched from blood (not recorded which). The origin of the receptors is a woman in her 40s with acute COVID-19. The CDR3 runs from the conserved cysteine through the conserved F or W. The D gene is left open where the match is weak. Clone size is stated in some rows and not others, as once, few, many or a class when expanded.

V gene,D gene,clone size,J gene,CDR3 DNA,CDR3 protein
TRBV11-3,NA,NA,TRBJ2-1,TGTGCCAGCGGAAGGGGTAATGAGCAGTTCTTC,CASGRGNEQFF
TRBV9,TRBD2,once,TRBJ2-3,TGTGCCAGCAGCGTACTGACGGGAGGAACAGATACGCAGTATTTT,CASSVLTGGTDTQYF
TRBV5-1,TRBD1,once,TRBJ1-1,TGCGCCAGCAGCACCGGACAGGGAGGAACTGAAGCTTTCTTT,CASSTGQGGTEAFF
TRBV29-1,NA,NA,TRBJ1-1,TGCAGCGTTGGACCGAATACAGGGAACACTGAAGCTTTCTTT,CSVGPNTGNTEAFF
TRBV19,TRBD1,NA,TRBJ2-5,TGTGCCAGTAGTGACCCGGGGACAGGGACCAGCGAGACCCAGTACTTC,CASSDPGTGTSETQYF
TRBV10-1,TRBD2,NA,TRBJ2-7,TGCGCCAGCAGTGAGTCTAGGGGCGGGAGGACGGGTCAGTACTTC,CASSESRGGRTGQYF
TRBV19,NA,NA,TRBJ1-2,TGTGCCAGTAGTCTCCATCCACAGATACTCTATGGCTACACCTTC,CASSLHPQILYGYTF
TRBV6-5,TRBD2,NA,TRBJ2-4,TGTGCCAGCAGTTACAGGGGACTAGAGAAAAACATTCAGTACTTC,CASSYRGLEKNIQYF
TRBV5-1,NA,NA,TRBJ2-7,TGCGCCAGCAGCTTGAAGATTACGGGGAGTGGTGAGCAGTACTTC,CASSLKITGSGEQYF
TRBV6-4,TRBD1,NA,TRBJ1-5,TGTGCCAGCAGTCTCCCACGACAGGGTGGTAATCAGCCCCAGCATTTT,CASSLPRQGGNQPQHF
TRBV7-3,NA,NA,TRBJ2-3,TGTGCCAGCAGCCCGCGGACTAGGGGGTCGGATACGCAGTATTTT,CASSPRTRGSDTQYF
TRBV6-6,TRBD2,NA,TRBJ2-5,TGTGCCAGCAGTTATGTGGGAGGGCCAGAAGAGACCCAGTACTTC,CASSYVGGPEETQYF
TRBV11-1,TRBD2,NA,TRBJ2-1,TGTGCCAGCAGCTTGTCTAGCGGGAGAAGTGAGCAGTTCTTC,CASSLSSGRSEQFF
TRBV27,NA,few,TRBJ2-1,TGTGCCAGCAGTCCCCTCCTAACGTCCTCCTACAATGAGCAGTTCTTC,CASSPLLTSSYNEQFF
TRBV27,NA,NA,TRBJ1-6,TGTGCCAGCAGTGACAGGAGTTCACCCCTCCACTTT,CASSDRSSPLHF
TRBV7-9,TRBD1,NA,TRBJ2-5,TGTGCCAGCAGCCAGGGACAGGGGGCCATAGAGACCCAGTACTTC,CASSQGQGAIETQYF
TRBV9,NA,medium-sized,TRBJ1-2,TGTGCCAGCAGCGTAGCTTCAGGGTTCGAGCATGGCTACACCTTC,CASSVASGFEHGYTF
TRBV28,TRBD1,NA,TRBJ1-4,TGTGCCAGCAGCATAAAGGGGGCCACTAATGAAAAACTGTTTTTT,CASSIKGATNEKLFF
TRBV19,NA,NA,TRBJ1-5,TGTGCCAGTAGTTTTCAGGGTGAAGGTCAGCCCCAGCATTTT,CASSFQGEGQPQHF
TRBV6-5,TRBD2,NA,TRBJ2-7,TGTGCCAGCAGTTACCCGGGGGGCTACGAGCAGTACTTC,CASSYPGGYEQYF
TRBV18,NA,NA,TRBJ2-7,TGTGCCAGCTCCCGGTACTCCTACGAGCAGTACTTC,CASSRYSYEQYF
TRBV28,NA,NA,TRBJ1-2,TGTGCCAGCAACCAACCGGACAGTTTGGGTGGCTACACCTTC,CASNQPDSLGGYTF
TRBV27,TRBD1,NA,TRBJ2-1,TGTGCCAGCAGTTTATGGCAGGGGGCCTATGAGCAGTTCTTC,CASSLWQGAYEQFF
TRBV24-1,NA,NA,TRBJ2-5,TGTGCCACCAGTGTTTCCGGGGGCCAAGAGACCCAGTACTTC,CATSVSGGQETQYF
TRBV7-6,NA,NA,TRBJ2-3,TGTGCCAGCAGCATAGGGACGGGAGTTATCACAGATACGCAGTATTTT,CASSIGTGVITDTQYF
TRBV6-5,TRBD1,NA,TRBJ2-1,TGTGCCAGCAGGACAGGGGGGTCCCACAATGAGCAGTTCTTC,CASRTGGSHNEQFF
TRBV6-5,NA,NA,TRBJ2-7,TGTGCCAGCAGTTCTGCGCTAGGCGAGCAGTACTTC,CASSSALGEQYF
TRBV14,NA,NA,TRBJ1-2,TGTGCCAGCAGCCCGGTTGCAGGGGTAGGGTTGGGCTACACCTTC,CASSPVAGVGLGYTF
TRBV10-3,TRBD2,NA,TRBJ2-1,TGTGCCATCATGAGGACGGGCTCGGGGACTAGCGGGGGCCACAATGAGCAGTTCTTC,CAIMRTGSGTSGGHNEQFF
TRBV19,TRBD2,NA,TRBJ2-7,TGTGCCAGTAGTATAGGCCCCGGAAGCGGGAGATACCCCTACGAGCAGTACTTC,CASSIGPGSGRYPYEQYF
TRBV15,TRBD1,NA,TRBJ1-5,TGTGCCACCGGACAGGGGCCTTATCAGCCCCAGCATTTT,CATGQGPYQPQHF
TRBV13,NA,NA,TRBJ2-1,TGTGCCAGCAGCTTCGGGGGCAATGAGCAGTTCTTC,CASSFGGNEQFF
TRBV5-4,NA,NA,TRBJ1-3,TGTGCCAGCAGCGATCGTCGACTGGCTAGCTCTGGAAACACCATATATTTT,CASSDRRLASSGNTIYF
TRBV21-1,NA,NA,TRBJ2-1,TGTGCCAGCAGCTCCGGAGGACTAGCGGGAGGGATGGGAGGGGGTGAGCAGTTCTTC,CASSSGGLAGGMGGGEQFF
TRBV7-8,NA,NA,TRBJ1-2,TGTGCCAGCAGCTTAGGCCGAGTGAAAGACTATGGCTACACCTTC,CASSLGRVKDYGYTF
TRBV9,NA,NA,TRBJ2-7,TGTGCCAGCAGCGTAGGCTTGCGGGGTAGCTCCTACGAGCAGTACTTC,CASSVGLRGSSYEQYF
TRBV28,TRBD1,NA,TRBJ2-3,TGTGCCAGCAGTCGCGGGGACAGGAGCACAGATACGCAGTATTTT,CASSRGDRSTDTQYF
TRBV29-1,TRBD1,NA,TRBJ2-5,TGCAGCGTAACAGGGGGCGCGGAGACCCAGTACTTC,CSVTGGAETQYF
TRBV6-5,NA,NA,TRBJ1-1,TGTGCCAGCACCCGGGAAGGGAGGAACACTGAAGCTTTCTTT,CASTREGRNTEAFF
TRBV5-1,NA,NA,TRBJ2-5,TGCGCCAGCAGCACTCCCTCTGGCGGGCTACAAGAGACCCAGTACTTC,CASSTPSGGLQETQYF
TRBV24-1,NA,NA,TRBJ2-3,TGTGCCACCAGCCGAGGGAGCGCGCGCACAGATACGCAGTATTTT,CATSRGSARTDTQYF
TRBV11-1,TRBD1,NA,TRBJ2-7,TGTGCCAGCAGCTTTGGACAGGGCTACGAGCAGTACTTC,CASSFGQGYEQYF
TRBV11-2,TRBD2,NA,TRBJ2-1,TGTGCCAGCAGCTTAGTAACTAGCGCCTTCTACAATGAGCAGTTCTTC,CASSLVTSAFYNEQFF
TRBV2,NA,NA,TRBJ1-2,TGTGCCAGCAGTGAAGCCTCTCCTCTTTATGGCTACACCTTC,CASSEASPLYGYTF
TRBV4-1,NA,NA,TRBJ1-2,TGCGCCAGCAGCCAAGTGTTCCTTAGGAGACCCCATAACTATGGCTACACCTTC,CASSQVFLRRPHNYGYTF
TRBV7-9,NA,NA,TRBJ1-4,TGTGCCAGCAGCTTACCAGATGAAAAACTGTTTTTT,CASSLPDEKLFF
TRBV6-1,TRBD1,NA,TRBJ1-5,TGTGCCAGCAGTGAGGTAGGGGGGACAGAGAACCAGCCCCAGCATTTT,CASSEVGGTENQPQHF
TRBV18,NA,NA,TRBJ1-1,TGTGCCAGCTCACCACACCCACCCGCGGCCCAGGGAAACACTGAAGCTTTCTTT,CASSPHPPAAQGNTEAFF
TRBV9,NA,NA,TRBJ2-1,TGTGCCAGCAGCCCCGGACAGTCCTACAATGAGCAGTTCTTC,CASSPGQSYNEQFF
TRBV7-3,NA,NA,TRBJ2-2,TGTGCCAGCAGGGGCGGGATGAAGACCGGGGAGCTGTTTTTT,CASRGGMKTGELFF